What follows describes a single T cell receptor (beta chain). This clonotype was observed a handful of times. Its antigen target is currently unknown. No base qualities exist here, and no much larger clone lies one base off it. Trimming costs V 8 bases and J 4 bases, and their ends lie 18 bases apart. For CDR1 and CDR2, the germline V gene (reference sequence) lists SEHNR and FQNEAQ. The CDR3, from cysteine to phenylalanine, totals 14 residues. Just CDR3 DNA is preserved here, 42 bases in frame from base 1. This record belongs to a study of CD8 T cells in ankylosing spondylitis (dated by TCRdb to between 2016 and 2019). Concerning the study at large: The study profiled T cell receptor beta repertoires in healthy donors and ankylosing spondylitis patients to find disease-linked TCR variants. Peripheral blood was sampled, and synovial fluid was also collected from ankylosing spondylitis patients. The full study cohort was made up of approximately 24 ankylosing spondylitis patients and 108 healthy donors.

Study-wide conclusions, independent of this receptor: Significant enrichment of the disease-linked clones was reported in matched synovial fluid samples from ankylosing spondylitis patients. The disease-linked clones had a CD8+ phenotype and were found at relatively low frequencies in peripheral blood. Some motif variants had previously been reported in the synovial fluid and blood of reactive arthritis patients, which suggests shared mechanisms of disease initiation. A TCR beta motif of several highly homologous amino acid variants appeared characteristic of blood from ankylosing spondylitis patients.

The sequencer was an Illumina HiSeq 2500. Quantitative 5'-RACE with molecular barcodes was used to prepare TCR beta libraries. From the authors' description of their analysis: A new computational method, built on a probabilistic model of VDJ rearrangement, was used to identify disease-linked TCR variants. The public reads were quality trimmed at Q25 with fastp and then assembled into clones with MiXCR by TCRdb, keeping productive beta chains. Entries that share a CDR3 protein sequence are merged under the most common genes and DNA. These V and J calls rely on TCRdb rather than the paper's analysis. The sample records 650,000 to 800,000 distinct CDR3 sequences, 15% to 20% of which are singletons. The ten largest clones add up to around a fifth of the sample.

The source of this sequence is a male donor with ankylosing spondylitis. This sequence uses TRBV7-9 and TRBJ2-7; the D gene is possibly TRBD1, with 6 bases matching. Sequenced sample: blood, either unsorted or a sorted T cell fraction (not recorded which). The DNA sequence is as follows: TGTGCCAGCTGCAACCGGGACACAATTTACGAGCAGTACTTC. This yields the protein CASCNRDTIYEQYF.